This T cell receptor beta chain stems from a study of memory CD4+ T cells and cytomegalovirus serostatus. Germline V gene lookup returns CDR1 MNHEY and CDR2 SVGAGI. After removal of 6 bases from V and 5 bases from J, the junction contained 6 bases not matched to a gene. CDR3 length equals 13 residues. Generated by immunoSEQ multiplex PCR, the TCRdb table keeps only in-frame clones and is missing some. The sample has some 46,000 clones; around three quarters are singletons. The sort gate was single viable CD3+CD4+CD8-CD45RO+ cells for memory CD4+ T cells. This chain joins TRBV6-5 and TRBJ2-7, with TRBD1 identical over 8 bases. This clonotype was obtained from an adult in good health and CMV-seronegative. The sequenced sample consisted of memory CD4+ T cells from blood. The DNA for the CDR3 is TGTGCCAGCAGGCCAGGGGGCGGCGACGAGCAGTACTTC. Its protein product is CASRPGGGDEQYF.